The sequence of this TCR beta chain was determined in a study of T cells in Graves' hyperthyroidism and ophthalmopathy. Overall study findings and caveats: Most clonotypes expanded in thyroid above 0.001 were likewise present in blood.

Patients aged 18 to 65 had newly diagnosed hyperthyroidism that had lasted under 2 months. A patient was excluded if there was uncontrolled infection, other autoimmune disease, pregnancy or lactation. With regard to this clonotype: The antigen is undetermined.

CDR1 and CDR2 (germline): ENHRY, SYGVKD. This CDR3 spans 14 amino acids. The ends lost 4 bases at V and 4 bases at J; junction bases unmatched: 4. What was amplified from RNA transcripts were TCR beta CDR3 regions. First-round RT-PCR targeting the TCR CDR3 was performed with the HTBI primer set. TCRdb ran MiXCR on the multiplex PCR reads and lists one entry per CDR3 protein. Here the sample spans 300,000 to 450,000 distinct CDR3 sequences, approximately 14% being singletons. The sequence was obtained from a woman aged 18-29 years with Graves' hyperthyroidism that later progressed to Graves' ophthalmopathy. This rearrangement joins TRBV10-3 to TRBJ2-3; 8 nucleotides match TRBD2. The sequencing sample was made of blood. This chain's CDR3 is CAISGAGGADTQYF. CDR3 DNA: TGTGCCATCAGTGGTGCGGGAGGAGCAGATACGCAGTATTTT.